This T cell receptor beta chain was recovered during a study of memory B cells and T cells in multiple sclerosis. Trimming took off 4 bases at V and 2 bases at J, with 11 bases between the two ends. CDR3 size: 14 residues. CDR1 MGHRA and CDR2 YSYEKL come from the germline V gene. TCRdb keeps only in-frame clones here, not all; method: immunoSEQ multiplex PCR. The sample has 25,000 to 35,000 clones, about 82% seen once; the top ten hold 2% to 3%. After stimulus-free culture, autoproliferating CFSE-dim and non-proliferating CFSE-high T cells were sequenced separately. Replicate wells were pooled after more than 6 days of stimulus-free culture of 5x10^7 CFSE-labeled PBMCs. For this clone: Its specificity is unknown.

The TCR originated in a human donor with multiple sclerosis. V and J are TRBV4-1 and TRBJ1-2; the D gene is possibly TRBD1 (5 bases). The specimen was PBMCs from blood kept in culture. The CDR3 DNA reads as TGCGCCAGCAGCCCCACCGCAGGGAACTATGGCTACACCTTC. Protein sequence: CASSPTAGNYGYTF.